A single sample gave rise to the 2 T cell receptor beta chains below, sequenced in a study of shared clonotypes between healthy human individuals. Method: immunoSEQ multiplex PCR; TCRdb's copy keeps in-frame clones and lacks some. The sample records roughly 2.1 million clones, 90% to 95% being singletons. Selected positively for CCR7 and CD45RO-negative, naive CD8 cells excluded terminally differentiated effector memory CD45RA+ cells. Sequencing used naive CD8+ T cells from PBMCs. These receptors were taken from a man aged 18 to 30 in good health. Some clones in this sample may be carry-over from other donors' samples.

This chain uses TRBV27 with TRBJ1-4; possible D gene TRBD1, 6 bases. CDR1 is MNHEY and CDR2 is SMNVEV in the germline V gene (reference sequence). This CDR3 has 14 residues. The V end was cut by 8 bases, the J end by 5 bases, with 15 bases between. The CDR3 protein is CASQGRQGNEKLFF. DNA for the CDR3: TGTGCCAGCCAGGGGAGGCAGGGGAATGAAAAACTGTTTTTT.

The chain carries TRBV6-5 and TRBJ2-3; possible D gene TRBD2, 7 bases. The CDR3 contains 16 residues. With 1 base removed from V and 2 bases from J, the gap between germline ends came to 13 bases. The germline V gene encodes CDR1 MNHEY and CDR2 SVGAGI. In DNA form, the CDR3 reads TGTGCCAGCAGTTACTGGAGGGGGGGGAACACAGATACGCAGTATTTT. Translating it yields CASSYWRGGNTDTQYF.